These T cell receptor beta chains were read from a single sample in a study of early T cells in non-severe SARS-CoV-2 infection. TCRdb reprocessed the 5' RACE reads via MiXCR and lists one record per CDR3 protein. The sample holds approximately 90,000 distinct CDR3 sequences, about an eighth seen once. Material: whole blood, obtained at baseline. Receptors originate from an adult who was a healthcare worker with PCR-confirmed SARS-CoV-2 infection or an uninfected control (not recorded which). CDR3s include the opening cysteine and the closing phenylalanine or tryptophan. A D gene is named only where the DNA matches it firmly. The size field is filled for only some rows; it gives once, few, many or a size class.

clone_size j_call d_call v_call cdr3_aa cdr3_nt
few TRBJ2-7 TRBD1 TRBV11-2 CASSTFRTGGEQYF TGTGCCAGCAGCACTTTTAGGACAGGCGGCGAGCAGTACTTC
few TRBJ1-1 TRBD1 TRBV7-8 CASSFPGQGRNTEAFF TGTGCCAGCAGCTTCCCGGGACAGGGCCGTAACACTGAAGCTTTCTTT
- TRBJ1-1 TRBD1 TRBV29-1 CSGGQGDTEAFF TGCAGCGGAGGACAGGGGGACACTGAAGCTTTCTTT
few TRBJ1-6 - TRBV7-2 CASSLFWDSPLHF TGTGCCAGCAGCTTATTTTGGGATTCACCCCTCCACTTT
many TRBJ2-1 TRBD2 TRBV7-6 CASSLVPAGGNEQFF TGTGCCAGCAGCTTAGTCCCGGCGGGGGGCAATGAGCAGTTCTTC
few TRBJ2-2 TRBD2 TRBV7-3 CASSRPGLAENTGELFF TGTGCCAGCAGCCGTCCGGGTCTAGCGGAGAACACCGGGGAGCTGTTTTTT
few TRBJ2-6 TRBD1 TRBV7-9 CASTSRETGVSGANVLTF TGTGCCAGCACATCCCGAGAGACAGGGGTCTCCGGGGCCAACGTCCTGACTTTC
few TRBJ1-1 TRBD1 TRBV18 CASSPGTVGNTEAFF TGTGCCAGCTCGCCAGGGACAGTGGGGAACACTGAAGCTTTCTTT
few TRBJ2-2 - TRBV27 CASSFRRSGSGELFF TGTGCCAGCAGTTTTCGTCGGTCGGGGTCCGGGGAGCTGTTTTTT
- TRBJ2-7 TRBD1 TRBV11-3 CASSLQRDSYYEQYF TGTGCCAGCAGCTTACAACGGGACAGCTACTACGAGCAGTACTTC
few TRBJ1-2 - TRBV5-6 CASSRRQESYGYTF TGTGCCAGCAGTCGTCGACAGGAGAGCTATGGCTACACCTTC
many TRBJ1-1 TRBD1 TRBV7-3 CASSPTGDRGTEAFF TGTGCCAGCAGCCCGACAGGGGATCGAGGCACTGAAGCTTTCTTT
- TRBJ2-4 - TRBV28 CASSPEGLAKNIQYF TGTGCCAGCAGTCCCGAGGGCTTAGCCAAAAACATTCAGTACTTC
few TRBJ2-5 - TRBV28 CASIKTKPAQETQYF TGTGCCAGCATCAAAACCAAACCGGCCCAAGAGACCCAGTACTTC
many TRBJ1-2 - TRBV2 CASQFRGYGYGYTF TGTGCCAGTCAGTTCAGGGGATATGGCTATGGCTACACCTTC
- TRBJ2-3 TRBD2 TRBV10-3 CAISQAGDNTDTQYF TGTGCCATCAGCCAAGCGGGAGACAACACAGATACGCAGTATTTT
few TRBJ1-2 TRBD1 TRBV20-1 CSASRQGTNYGYTF TGCAGTGCTAGCCGACAGGGGACCAACTATGGCTACACCTTC
- TRBJ1-5 - TRBV2 CASSVQGGGNQPQHF TGTGCCAGCAGCGTACAGGGCGGAGGCAATCAGCCCCAGCATTTT
- TRBJ1-5 - TRBV19 CASSKVRALTGQPQHF TGTGCCAGTAGTAAGGTGAGGGCCCTCACAGGTCAGCCCCAGCATTTT
many TRBJ2-7 - TRBV11-2 CASSDSYEQYF TGTGCCAGCAGCGATTCCTACGAGCAGTACTTC
few TRBJ2-7 - TRBV12-3/TRBV12-4 CASRYGREQYF TGTGCCAGCCGCTACGGTCGAGAGCAGTACTTC
- TRBJ2-3 TRBD2 TRBV13 CASSPDSGRSTDTQYF TGTGCCAGCAGCCCCGATAGCGGGAGGAGCACAGATACGCAGTATTTT
- TRBJ2-7 TRBD1 TRBV7-2 CASSSSPGTAYEQYF TGTGCCAGCAGCTCCTCCCCCGGGACAGCCTACGAGCAGTACTTC
once TRBJ1-6 TRBD1 TRBV19 CASTPGDSHNSPLHF TGTGCCAGTACACCGGGGGACAGTCATAATTCACCCCTCCACTTT
few TRBJ1-2 - TRBV12-3/TRBV12-4 CASSDWAASYGYTF TGTGCCAGCAGTGACTGGGCGGCAAGCTATGGCTACACCTTC
many TRBJ2-7 TRBD1 TRBV12-3/TRBV12-4 CASSSLTGAGYEQYF TGTGCCAGCAGTTCCCTGACAGGGGCGGGGTACGAGCAGTACTTC
few TRBJ2-3 TRBD2 TRBV11-2 CASSGGSLAEDTDTQYF TGTGCCAGCAGTGGGGGAAGCCTAGCGGAGGACACAGATACGCAGTATTTT
few TRBJ1-6 - TRBV20-1 CSARGQGSSYNSPLHF TGCAGTGCTAGGGGGCAGGGAAGCTCCTATAATTCACCCCTCCACTTT
many TRBJ2-7 TRBD2 TRBV19 CASSITRTSGIYEQYF TGTGCCAGTAGTATCACCCGGACTAGCGGGATCTACGAGCAGTACTTC
- TRBJ1-3 - TRBV5-1 CASSLDGGSGNTIYF TGCGCCAGCAGCTTGGATGGGGGCTCTGGAAACACCATATATTTT
few TRBJ1-2 TRBD1 TRBV28 CASSSTPGRGNYGYTF TGTGCCAGCAGTTCTACCCCCGGCAGGGGGAACTATGGCTACACCTTC
few TRBJ2-7 - TRBV12-3/TRBV12-4 CASSLPTYEQYF TGTGCCAGCAGCCTCCCGACCTACGAGCAGTACTTC
- TRBJ2-3 TRBD1 TRBV7-9 CASSSRTGPFSTDTQYF TGTGCCAGCAGTTCAAGGACAGGCCCTTTTAGCACAGATACGCAGTATTTT
- TRBJ2-4 - TRBV12-3/TRBV12-4 CASKFGPLKNIQYF TGTGCCAGCAAGTTCGGGCCGCTGAAAAACATTCAGTACTTC
few TRBJ1-1 - TRBV12-3/TRBV12-4 CASSFHGNYGTEAFF TGTGCCAGCAGTTTTCACGGGAACTATGGCACTGAAGCTTTCTTT
many TRBJ2-7 - TRBV28 CASKRSAGAGEQYF TGTGCCAGCAAACGCTCGGCCGGGGCTGGCGAGCAGTACTTC
many TRBJ2-1 TRBD2 TRBV5-6 CASSFDGRAINEQFF TGTGCCAGCAGCTTTGACGGGAGGGCCATCAATGAGCAGTTCTTC
many TRBJ2-1 TRBD2 TRBV20-1 CSARLAGGYNEQFF TGCAGTGCCAGACTAGCGGGGGGCTACAATGAGCAGTTCTTC
- TRBJ1-5 - TRBV6-1 CASSEEMGVNQPQHF TGTGCCAGCAGTGAAGAGATGGGGGTCAATCAGCCCCAGCATTTT
many TRBJ1-5 - TRBV7-9 CASSLVNQPQHF TGTGCCAGCAGCTTAGTGAATCAGCCCCAGCATTTT
few TRBJ1-4 - TRBV7-9 CASSLAGRGPLNEKLFF TGTGCCAGCAGCTTGGCCGGCAGGGGCCCCCTTAATGAAAAACTGTTTTTT
- TRBJ2-3 - TRBV6-2/TRBV6-3 CASKGQGSDTQYF TGTGCCAGCAAAGGCCAGGGCTCAGATACGCAGTATTTT
few TRBJ2-1 - TRBV28 CASSSTSTYNEQFF TGTGCCAGCAGTTCGACATCTACCTACAATGAGCAGTTCTTC
- TRBJ2-1 - TRBV5-4 CASSLVATRGSNEQFF TGTGCCAGCAGCTTGGTGGCGACTAGGGGCAGCAATGAGCAGTTCTTC
many TRBJ2-3 - TRBV4-2 CASSQESGSTDTQYF TGTGCCAGCAGCCAAGAAAGCGGAAGCACAGATACGCAGTATTTT
- TRBJ2-7 TRBD2 TRBV6-5 CASSYASGSSRHEQYF TGTGCCAGCAGTTACGCTAGCGGGTCCAGTAGGCACGAGCAGTACTTC
- TRBJ2-5 - TRBV5-1 CASSFPGDLDLGREPQETQYF TGCGCCAGCAGCTTTCCCGGAGACTTGGACCTGGGGCGGGAACCCCAAGAGACCCAGTACTTC
- TRBJ2-7 TRBD2 TRBV20-1 CSARDRRGTSYEQYF TGCAGTGCTAGAGATCGGCGGGGGACTTCCTACGAGCAGTACTTC
few TRBJ1-3 - TRBV6-5 CASSYRTQISGNTIYF TGTGCCAGCAGTTACCGAACCCAGATCTCTGGAAACACCATATATTTT
- TRBJ2-7 - TRBV24-1 CATSGSGRSSYEQYF TGTGCCACCAGTGGGAGCGGGCGCAGCTCCTACGAGCAGTACTTC
- TRBJ1-4 - TRBV7-2 CASSWATLGEEKLFF TGTGCCAGCAGCTGGGCGACCCTGGGAGAGGAAAAACTGTTTTTT
few TRBJ2-5 TRBD2 TRBV30 CAWSVQYSGRAKTQYF TGTGCCTGGAGTGTCCAGTACAGCGGGAGGGCCAAGACCCAGTACTTC
many TRBJ2-3 - TRBV11-3 CASSPRTSDTQYF TGTGCCAGCAGCCCTAGAACGTCAGATACGCAGTATTTT
many TRBJ2-7 - TRBV7-2 CASSQRAPRGPEQYF TGTGCCAGCAGCCAGCGGGCGCCACGGGGGCCCGAGCAGTACTTC
- TRBJ1-6 - TRBV5-1 CASSLGGIENNSPLHF TGCGCCAGCAGCTTAGGGGGGATTGAAAATAATTCACCCCTCCACTTT
- TRBJ2-2 TRBD1 TRBV7-3 CASRQHGQGAAGELFF TGTGCCAGCAGACAGCACGGACAGGGGGCCGCCGGGGAGCTGTTTTTT
- TRBJ1-5 TRBD1 TRBV12-3/TRBV12-4 CASSRTGRNQPQHF TGTGCCAGCAGTCGGACAGGGAGGAATCAGCCCCAGCATTTT
few TRBJ2-1 TRBD1 TRBV11-2 CASSPRTGNYNEQFF TGTGCCAGCAGCCCCCGGACAGGCAATTACAATGAGCAGTTCTTC